Listed below are T cell receptor beta chains from one sample, sequenced in a study of blood T cell repertoires in COVID-19. Only in-frame clones appear in the TCRdb table, and some are missing; sequencing was by immunoSEQ multiplex PCR. The data show some 240,000 clones, 65% to 90% seen once. Input material: peripheral blood. These receptors originate from a woman aged 40 to 50 who had recovered from COVID-19. CDR3s include the opening cysteine and the closing phenylalanine or tryptophan.

TRBJ1-4 | 16 | TRBV6-5 | CASSYSSVKGAEKLFF
TRBJ1-2 | 15 | TRBV3-1/TRBV3-2 | CASSQESRGEWAYTF
TRBJ2-7 | 16 | TRBV7-8 | CASSRTSGGPAYEQYF
TRBJ2-3 | 16 | TRBV1 | CTSSQEALAVADTQYF
TRBJ1-1 | 17 | TRBV25-1 | CASSEARGRVMNTEAFF
TRBJ2-5 | 16 | TRBV15 | CATSSGVAVNQETQYF
TRBJ2-7 | 13 | TRBV6-2/TRBV6-3 | CASSNGEGYEQYF
TRBJ2-7 | 11 | TRBV5-6 | CASSFYDEQYF
TRBJ2-7 | 13 | TRBV5-6 | CASSSMTGYEQYF
TRBJ1-3 | 16 | TRBV9 | CASSPPGGRSGNTIYF
TRBJ2-1 | 14 | TRBV5-1 | CASSFGGPNNEQFF
TRBJ1-6 | 16 | TRBV4-3 | CASSQDTARVNSPLHF
TRBJ1-2 | 13 | TRBV5-1 | CASSLTGSHGYTF
TRBJ1-1 | 14 | TRBV28 | CASSLSGGYTEAFF
TRBJ2-1 | 11 | TRBV5-6 | CASSFVNEQFF
TRBJ2-6 | 16 | TRBV5-6 | CASRTVGGAGANVLTF
TRBJ1-5 | 16 | TRBV6-1 | CASSELSGQYNQPQHF
TRBJ1-2 | 15 | TRBV5-6 | CASSLDGQGGYGYTF
TRBJ2-3 | 15 | TRBV9 | CASSETGTSTDTQYF
TRBJ2-7 | 15 | TRBV5-5 | CASSLGRGTSYEQYF